This TCR beta chain was captured in a study of T cell responses to AZD1222 COVID-19 vaccine. General observations from the study: Only a handful of AZD1222 recipients tested seropositive at baseline.

The CDR3 runs to 15 residues. Per the germline V gene, CDR1 is MDHEN and CDR2 is SYDVKM. J lost 0 bases, V lost 5 bases, and 6 bases had no gene match. The repertoire was sequenced with immunoSEQ multiplex PCR; TCRdb's copy has only in-frame clones and lacks some. The sample records under 150,000 clones, about 90% being singletons. Concerning this clone itself: Its specificity is unknown.

The chain employs TRBV28 and TRBJ1-2; 7 bases are a match to TRBD1. This receptor was taken from an adult who received the AZD1222 COVID-19 vaccine. The sequences come from peripheral blood, collected 28 days after the second AZD1222 dose. In nucleotides, the CDR3 is TGTGCCAGCAGTCCAGGGGGTCCCTCTAACTATGGCTACACCTTC. Its translation is CASSPGGPSNYGYTF.